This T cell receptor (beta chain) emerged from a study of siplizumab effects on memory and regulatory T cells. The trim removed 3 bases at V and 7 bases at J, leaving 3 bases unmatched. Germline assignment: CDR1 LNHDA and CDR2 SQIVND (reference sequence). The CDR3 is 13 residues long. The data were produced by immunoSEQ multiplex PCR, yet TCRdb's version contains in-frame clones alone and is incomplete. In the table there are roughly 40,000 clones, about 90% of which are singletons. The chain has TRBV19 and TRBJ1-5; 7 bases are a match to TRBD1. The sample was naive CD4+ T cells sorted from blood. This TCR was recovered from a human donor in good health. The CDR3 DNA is TGTGCCAGTAGTATCCAGGGGGGACAGCCCCAGCATTTT. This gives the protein CASSIQGGQPQHF.